Following are 4 T cell receptor beta chains from one sample sequenced in a study of Graves' ophthalmopathy and Graves' hyperthyroidism. Amplification targeted the TCR beta CDR3 regions, with RNA transcripts as the source material. RT-PCR was first run with HTBI primers, then multiplex PCR in a second round. TCRdb passed the multiplex PCR reads through MiXCR, listing each CDR3 protein once. The table includes 600,000 to 950,000 distinct CDR3 sequences, roughly 40% detected once. Source material: peripheral blood. The origin of the receptors is an adult man with Graves' ophthalmopathy.

CDR3 amino acids: CASSPSGSGNTIYF. CDR3 DNA: TGTGCCAGCAGCCCGAGTGGCTCTGGAAACACCATATATTTT. The rearrangement links TRBV7-9 to TRBJ1-3, with D unresolved. Per the germline V gene, CDR1 is SEHNR and CDR2 is FQNEAQ (reference sequence). The CDR3 runs to 14 residues. V gave up 5 bases and J gave up 0 bases, with 8 bases separating them.

The V gene is TRBV7-2, the J gene TRBJ2-5; a weak D match, TRBD1 (6 bases). CDR3 length: 15 amino acids. Trimming cost V 6 bases and J 2 bases, with 16 bases left between them. CDR1 and CDR2 (germline): SGHTA, FQGNSA. The CDR3 loop reads CASSPGVWVQETQYF. CDR3 DNA: TGTGCCAGCAGTCCAGGGGTGTGGGTTCAAGAGACCCAGTACTTC.

On this clonotype: As the CDR3 is not closed by the conserved phenylalanine or tryptophan, this likely results from a read error. V gene TRBV7-9 combines with J gene TRBJ2-5; 7 bases are shared with TRBD2. V was pared by 9 bases and J by 5 bases, with 12 bases of the junction left unmatched. The CDR3 contains 14 residues. Per germline, CDR1 SEHNR and CDR2 FQNEAQ (reference sequence). As DNA, the CDR3 is TGTGCCAGTACCACGGCCGGGAGGCCGGAGACCCAGTACGTC. Amino acids: CASTTAGRPETQYV.

The rearrangement uses TRBV7-9 and TRBJ1-4; 9 bases align to TRBD1. CDR1 and CDR2 (germline): SEHNR, FQNEAQ (reference sequence). V gave up 5 bases and J gave up 7 bases; unmatched junction bases: 8. The CDR3 has 15 residues. The CDR3 DNA reads as TGTGCCAGCAGCCTAAATACAGGGGGCGGTGAAAAACTGTTTTTT. Translated: CASSLNTGGGEKLFF.